This is a list of T cell receptor beta chains from one sample in a study of cytomegalovirus exposure and HLA in healthy donors. Produced via immunoSEQ multiplex PCR; TCRdb's table is partial and in-frame only. The sample has 220,000 or so clones, approximately 68% seen once; the top ten hold 1.5% to 2%. The source material was PBMCs. The source of these receptors is a woman aged 30 to 39 in good health and CMV-seronegative. Both conserved end residues are part of each CDR3. A D gene is named only where the DNA matches it firmly. Clone size is given for some rows only: seen once, a few or many times, or a class if the clone is expanded.

clone_size	cdr3_length	v_call	d_call	j_call	cdr3_aa	cdr3_nt
few	14	TRBV7-8	-	TRBJ1-2	CASSSSGGNYGYTF	TGTGCCAGCAGCTCGTCTGGGGGGAACTATGGCTACACCTTC
-	14	TRBV10-2	TRBD1	TRBJ1-1	CASSQTGGYTEAFF	TGCGCCAGCAGCCAGACAGGGGGTTACACTGAAGCTTTCTTT
once	15	TRBV7-4	TRBD1	TRBJ1-6	CASSLTGQPDSPLHF	TGTGCCAGCAGCTTAACGGGACAGCCCGATTCACCCCTCCACTTT
few	19	TRBV9	-	TRBJ2-2	CASSVRPSSRGLGTGELFF	TGTGCCAGCAGCGTACGCCCATCCTCTAGGGGACTTGGGACCGGGGAGCTGTTTTTT
-	12	TRBV6-1	-	TRBJ1-2	CASIDGNYGYTF	TGTGCCAGCATCGACGGGAACTATGGCTACACCTTC
-	15	TRBV5-1	TRBD1	TRBJ1-2	CASSGGTDQSYGYTF	TGCGCCAGCAGCGGCGGGACAGACCAATCCTATGGCTACACCTTC
-	15	TRBV7-3	TRBD1	TRBJ1-1	CASSLEGGLGTEAFF	TGTGCCAGCAGCTTAGAAGGGGGCTTGGGCACTGAAGCTTTCTTT
once	15	TRBV5-1	TRBD1	TRBJ1-2	CASSLGTGGNYGYTF	TGCGCCAGCAGCTTGGGGACAGGGGGAAACTATGGCTACACCTTC
-	15	TRBV7-8	-	TRBJ2-1	CASSLVGGGYNEQFF	TGTGCCAGCAGCTTAGTAGGGGGGGGGTACAATGAGCAGTTCTTC
-	13	TRBV6-5	TRBD1	TRBJ2-7	CATGKGQGYEQYF	TGTGCCACGGGTAAGGGACAGGGCTACGAGCAGTACTTC
-	14	TRBV7-7	-	TRBJ2-2	CASSPGQFSGELFF	TGTGCTAGCAGCCCTGGACAATTCTCCGGGGAGCTGTTTTTT
-	13	TRBV6-1	-	TRBJ2-7	CASSGGLLYEQYF	TGTGCCAGCAGTGGCGGCCTCCTTTACGAGCAGTACTTC
-	15	TRBV11-3	-	TRBJ1-1	CASSLVGTSNTEAFF	TGTGCCAGCAGCTTGGTCGGGACTTCTAACACTGAAGCTTTCTTT
-	13	TRBV6-5	-	TRBJ1-1	CASSYGRGDEAFF	TGTGCCAGCAGTTACGGGCGGGGGGATGAAGCTTTCTTT
-	15	TRBV4-1	TRBD1	TRBJ2-3	CASSWGQFNTDTQYF	TGCGCCAGCAGCTGGGGACAGTTTAACACAGATACGCAGTATTTT
once	14	TRBV7-9	TRBD2	TRBJ2-5	CSSSLAGGIETQYF	TGTTCCAGCAGCTTAGCGGGGGGGATTGAGACCCAGTACTTC
once	13	TRBV6-5	-	TRBJ1-4	CASSRGINEKLFF	TGTGCCAGCAGCCGAGGTATTAATGAAAAACTGTTTTTT
-	17	TRBV7-3	-	TRBJ1-1	CASSNPSRGGGNTEAFF	TGTGCCAGCAGCAACCCTTCCCGGGGAGGGGGGAACACTGAAGCTTTCTTT
-	12	TRBV7-9	-	TRBJ2-3	CASRQVTTGEYF	TGTGCCAGCAGACAAGTCACGACCGGGGAGTATTTT
once	14	TRBV5-1	-	TRBJ1-2	CASSSLGTNYGYTF	TGCGCCAGCAGCTCCCTTGGTACAAACTATGGCTACACCTTC
once	17	TRBV12-5	-	TRBJ2-4	CASGLVLSRESKNIQYF	TGTGCTAGTGGTTTGGTACTTTCGAGGGAAAGCAAAAACATTCAGTACTTC
-	12	TRBV25-1	-	TRBJ2-3	CASEGGADTQYF	TGTGCCTCCGAGGGTGGTGCAGATACGCAGTATTTT
few	14	TRBV6-6	-	TRBJ2-2	CASNLQGSAGELFF	TGTGCCAGCAACCTCCAGGGGTCGGCCGGGGAGCTGTTTTTT
-	14	TRBV27	TRBD1	TRBJ1-2	CASSPGTGCYGYTF	TGTGCCAGCAGTCCCGGGACAGGGTGCTATGGCTACACCTTC
-	11	TRBV30	-	TRBJ2-1	CAWTGYNEQFF	TGTGCCTGGACAGGGTACAATGAGCAGTTCTTC
-	14	TRBV5-1	-	TRBJ1-2	CASSLGQAPYGYTF	TGCGCCAGCAGCTTGGGACAGGCTCCCTATGGCTACACCTTC